Listed here is a single T cell receptor beta chain. This sample was included in a study of Graves' ophthalmopathy and Graves' hyperthyroidism. CDR3 size: 12 residues. V was pared by 5 bases and J by 5 bases, with 9 bases between. Germline V gene lookup returns CDR1 DFQATT and CDR2 SNEGSKA (reference sequence). Investigators amplified TCR beta CDR3 regions from RNA transcripts. HTBI primers served in a first-round RT-PCR, which a second-round multiplex PCR followed. TCRdb analysed the multiplex PCR reads with MiXCR anew, one entry per CDR3 protein. The sample holds around 1,000,000 distinct CDR3 sequences; approximately 35% are singletons and the top ten take 11%. Diagnostic conclusions were grounded in clinical symptoms, serum thyroxine, TRAb, thyroid ultrasound and orbital computed tomography.

This receptor was taken from an adult man with Graves' hyperthyroidism. The V gene is TRBV20-1, the J gene TRBJ2-2; D uncertain. The sequencing input was peripheral blood or thyroid tissue (not recorded which). The CDR3: CSAPRRTGELFF. Here the CDR3 DNA reads TGCAGTGCTCCCCGAAGGACCGGGGAGCTGTTTTTT.